The 25 T cell receptor beta chains below all came from one sample that was sequenced in a study of early T cells in non-severe SARS-CoV-2 infection. TCRdb redid the calling of the 5' RACE reads with MiXCR, one entry per CDR3 protein. Here the sample spans 60,000 to 85,000 distinct CDR3 sequences, 15% to 19% being singletons. The sample was whole blood. These receptors were collected from an adult who was a healthcare worker with PCR-confirmed SARS-CoV-2 infection or an uninfected control (not recorded which).

This clonotype appeared a few times. The chain carries TRBV11-3 and TRBJ2-5, with D possibly being TRBD2 (6 bases). Germline V gene data show CDR1 as SGHNT and CDR2 as YENEEA. This CDR3 comprises 13 residues. V was pared by 5 bases and J by 2 bases, with 9 bases between. In DNA, the CDR3 is TGTGCCAGCAGCGCGGGACCACAAGAGACCCAGTACTTC. Translated, it gives CASSAGPQETQYF.

This clonotype was seen repeatedly, ten times or more. The V call is TRBV11-1, the J call TRBJ2-2; TRBD2 matches 9 bases. The CDR3 sequence is 18 residues long. Germline V lookup: CDR1 SGHAT, CDR2 FQDESV (reference sequence). With 1 base clipped from V and 0 bases from J, the junction kept 6 bases outside the gene matches. CDR3 nucleotides: TGTGCCAGCAGCTTAGTGCCGCTAGCGGGATCGAACACCGGGGAGCTGTTTTTT. It is translated as CASSLVPLAGSNTGELFF.

This clonotype was found a few times. The chain couples TRBV6-2 or TRBV6-3 to TRBJ2-7; D is perhaps TRBD1 or TRBD2 (6 bases each). Trimming left V 8 bases short and J 0 bases short, with 11 bases between. Germline lookup yields CDR1 MNHEY and CDR2 SVGEGT. This CDR3 spans 13 amino acids. This chain's CDR3 is CASDRGRSYEQYF. In DNA form, the CDR3 reads TGTGCCAGCGATCGGGGGCGCTCCTACGAGCAGTACTTC.

This clonotype was observed a few times. CDR3 nucleotide sequence: TGTGCCAGCAGTTACTCAATGACAGATACGCAGTATTTT. The encoded protein is CASSYSMTDTQYF. The chain links TRBV6-5 to TRBJ2-3; D gene uncertain. There are 13 residues in the CDR3. Germline V CDR1 and CDR2: MNHEY, SVGAGI. Between the trimmed V and J ends, which lost 0 bases and 3 bases, there was a span of 4 bases.

The J gene is TRBJ1-5, the V gene TRBV4-1, with D possibly being TRBD1 (6 bases). V lost 5 bases and J 3 bases, leaving 8 bases between the germline ends. Germline lookup yields CDR1 MGHRA and CDR2 YSYEKL. The CDR3 has 13 residues. In DNA form, the CDR3 reads TGCGCCAGCAGCGACAGGATCAATCAGCCCCAGCATTTT. Its protein product is CASSDRINQPQHF.

This chain joins TRBV10-3 and TRBJ2-7; D uncertain. V was shortened by 0 bases and J by 2 bases, with 2 bases between the two germline ends. CDR3 length: 12 amino acids. Germline V lookup: CDR1 ENHRY, CDR2 SYGVKD. The CDR3 is CAISESPYEQYF. DNA of the CDR3: TGTGCCATCAGTGAGTCCCCCTACGAGCAGTACTTC.

This clonotype was picked up many times. The chain combines TRBV3-1 with TRBJ2-7, with a weak D call TRBD2 (7 bases). Germline assignment: CDR1 LGHDT and CDR2 YNNKEL (reference sequence). Trimming took 4 bases from V and 2 from J, leaving 12 bases between them. The length of the CDR3 is 14 residues. The CDR3 coding sequence is TGTGCCAGCAGCCCAAGCGGGACAACCTACGAGCAGTACTTC. This encodes CASSPSGTTYEQYF.

A note on this clonotype: One end of the junction does not line up with germline, which may come from a read error. The chain links TRBV7-6 to TRBJ2-2, with TRBD2 as a possible D gene (5 bases). The CDR3 runs to 14 residues. The V gene's germline CDR1 is SGHVS and CDR2 FNYEAQ. This CDR3 is CASSTHANTGKLFF. The DNA of the CDR3 is TGTGCCAGCAGCACACACGCGAACACCGGGAAGCTGTTTTTT.

The CDR3 protein is CASSHGQGYTEAFF. CDR3 in DNA: TGTGCCAGTAGCCACGGACAGGGGTACACTGAAGCTTTCTTT. The rearrangement links TRBV19 to TRBJ1-1; 9 bases fit TRBD1. Germline CDR1 is LNHDA and CDR2 is SQIVND (reference sequence). The junction had 5 bases not matched to a gene; V was cut back by 6 bases and J by 3 bases. CDR3 length equals 14 residues.

The chain joins TRBV6-2 or TRBV6-3 to TRBJ1-1; D call uncertain. Per germline, CDR1 MNHEY and CDR2 SVGEGT. The CDR3 is 13 amino acids. V was trimmed by 2 bases and J by 8 bases, leaving 12 bases between them. CDR3 nucleotide sequence: TGTGCCAGCAGTTACCCCGCGCAGGCCGAAGCTTTCTTT. Its protein product is CASSYPAQAEAFF.

This clonotype was observed a few times. The CDR3 DNA sequence: TGTGCCAGCAGTGACTCGGGGCGGGATGACTACAATGAGCAGTTCTTC. It yields the protein CASSDSGRDDYNEQFF. This rearrangement joins TRBV6-4 to TRBJ2-1; a weak D match, TRBD2 (6 bases). This CDR3 has 16 amino acids. From germline, CDR1 is MRHNA and CDR2 SNTAGT. Trimming removed 0 bases from V and 3 bases from J, with 12 bases in between.

This clonotype appeared a few times. The chain employs TRBV29-1 and TRBJ2-7; possible D gene TRBD2, 6 bases. Germline lookup yields CDR1 SQVTM and CDR2 ANQGSEA. The ends were cut back, 5 bases at V and 3 bases at J, with 11 bases in the middle. The CDR3 sequence is 12 residues long. The CDR3 sequence: CSVSPGLYEQYF. The CDR3, as DNA: TGCAGCGTTTCGCCGGGACTCTACGAGCAGTACTTC.

This chain connects TRBV20-1 to TRBJ2-1; tentatively, D is TRBD2 (5 bases). Germline V lookup: CDR1 DFQATT, CDR2 SNEGSKA (reference sequence). Trimming shortened V by 7 bases and J by 0 bases, and 10 bases separated the two germline ends. This CDR3 has 13 residues. CDR3 sequence: CSVPSPSYNEQFF. The CDR3 DNA is TGCAGTGTTCCTAGCCCCTCCTACAATGAGCAGTTCTTC.

This chain connects TRBV3-1 to TRBJ1-5; D is uncertain. There are 14 residues in the CDR3. Germline CDR1 LGHDT, CDR2 YNNKEL (reference sequence). V was cut by 3 bases and J by 7 bases, with 13 bases left in between. CDR3 loop: CASSQGPTRQPQHF. Here the CDR3 DNA reads TGTGCCAGCAGCCAGGGCCCGACGCGGCAGCCCCAGCATTTT. The variable domain in full, completed from reference TRBV3-1 and TRBJ1-5, reads DTAVSQTPKYLVTQMGNDKSIKCEQNLGHDTMYWYKQDSKKFLKIMFSYNNKELIINETVPNRFSPKSPDKAHLNLHINSLELGDSAVYFCASSQGPTRQPQHFGDGTRLSIL.

This clonotype has only a few counts. The gene calls are TRBV25-1 and TRBJ1-2, with D possibly matching TRBD1 (5 bases). Trimming stripped 2 bases from V and 4 bases from J, with 11 bases between. The CDR3 consists of 14 residues. Per the germline V gene, CDR1 is MGHDK and CDR2 is SYGVNS. The DNA of the CDR3 is TGTGCCAGCAGTGAACTAGGGGCTGGCTATGGCTACACCTTC. It yields the protein CASSELGAGYGYTF.

The rearrangement joins TRBV14 to TRBJ2-3, with 15 nucleotides matching TRBD2. With 2 bases clipped from V and 4 bases from J, the junction kept 7 bases outside the gene matches. The V gene's germline CDR1 is SGHDN and CDR2 FVKESK. This CDR3 has 18 amino acids. The CDR3: CASSQPGLAGGGPDTQYF. The CDR3, as DNA: TGTGCCAGCAGCCAACCGGGACTAGCGGGAGGAGGGCCAGATACGCAGTATTTT.

This clonotype was counted a few times. The genes are TRBV7-9 and TRBJ1-1; D remains ambiguous. Trimming shortened V by 2 bases and J by 4 bases, and 11 bases separated the two germline ends. Germline V gene sequence: CDR1 SEHNR, CDR2 FQNEAQ (reference sequence). The CDR3 is 14 residues long. The CDR3, as DNA: TGTGCCAGCAGCTTAATCGTAAGGAGCACTGAAGCTTTCTTT. Translation gives CASSLIVRSTEAFF.

The V gene is TRBV19, the J gene TRBJ2-1, with 7 bases that match TRBD2. Germline CDR1 is LNHDA and CDR2 is SQIVND (reference sequence). This CDR3 has 18 amino acids. V was clipped by 2 bases and J by 0 bases; unmatched bases: 10. This CDR3 is CASSISLAGDTSYNEQFF. The CDR3 region has the DNA TGTGCCAGTAGTATATCTTTGGCGGGGGATACCTCCTACAATGAGCAGTTCTTC. The full variable domain, rest sourced from reference TRBV19 and TRBJ2-1, is DGGITQSPKYLFRKEGQNVTLSCEQNLNHDAMYWYRQDPGQGLRLIYYSQIVNDFQKGDIAEGYSVSREKKESFPLTVTSAQKNPTAFYLCASSISLAGDTSYNEQFFGPGTRLTVL.

The V call is TRBV29-1, the J call TRBJ2-7; possibly TRBD1 for D (6 bases). Trimming removed 4 bases at V and 6 bases at J, with 13 bases between. Germline V gene lookup returns CDR1 SQVTM and CDR2 ANQGSEA. The CDR3 contains 12 residues. CDR3 loop: CSVVVLGGEQYF. The CDR3 DNA reads TGCAGCGTTGTAGTCCTAGGGGGCGAGCAGTACTTC.

The chain carries TRBV6-2 or TRBV6-3 and TRBJ2-1; 10 positions agree with TRBD1. The germline V gene has CDR1 MNHEY and CDR2 SVGEGT. The CDR3 extends over 15 amino acids. V dropped 2 bases and J dropped 8; count of bases not matched to a gene: 6. CDR3 residues: CASSYGGTGVHEQFF. CDR3 sequence (DNA): TGTGCCAGCAGTTACGGCGGGACAGGGGTCCATGAGCAGTTCTTC.

This chain connects TRBV4-1 to TRBJ2-7; 8 bases line up with TRBD1. This CDR3 spans 16 amino acids. Germline V gene data show CDR1 as MGHRA and CDR2 as YSYEKL. The J segment lost 2 bases and the V segment lost 0 bases, leaving 6 bases of the junction unmatched. This chain's CDR3 is CASSQEYAGQAYEQYF. CDR3 DNA: TGCGCCAGCAGCCAAGAATACGCGGGACAGGCCTACGAGCAGTACTTC.

A few counts support this clonotype. V and J are TRBV2 and TRBJ1-6; the D is unclear. Trimming cost V 6 bases and J 6 bases, with 9 bases left between them. Looked up from germline, CDR1 is SNHLY and CDR2 is FYNNEI. The CDR3 extends over 13 amino acids. The CDR3 protein is CASSTSLNSPLHF. In DNA, the CDR3 is TGTGCCAGCAGCACCTCTCTTAATTCACCCCTCCACTTT.

This clonotype was seen at least ten times. The CDR3 here is CASSPVTSGRKTQYF. DNA for the CDR3: TGTGCCAGCAGCCCGGTGACTAGCGGGCGGAAGACCCAGTACTTC. J is TRBJ2-5 and V is TRBV11-2; 10 bases line up with TRBD2. The V gene's germline CDR1 is SGHAT and CDR2 FQNNGV. The CDR3 contains 15 residues. Trimming at V came to 5 bases and at J to 6 bases, leaving 9 bases not matched to a gene. Using reference TRBV11-2 and TRBJ2-5 for the parts outside the CDR3, the full variable domain is EAGVAQSPRYKIIEKRQSVAFWCNPISGHATLYWYQQILGQGPKLLIQFQNNGVVDDSQLPKDRFSAERLKGVDSTLKIQPAKLEDSAVYLCASSPVTSGRKTQYFGPGTRLLVL.

This clonotype was detected ten times or more. This chain joins TRBV4-2 and TRBJ1-6; 8 bases line up with TRBD1. Unmatched junction bases numbered 8, after V lost 4 bases and J lost 6 bases. This CDR3 is 16 amino acids long. Germline-derived CDR1 and CDR2 are LGHNA and YNFKEQ. In DNA form, the CDR3 reads TGTGCCAGCAGCCGTCATGGACAGGGAAGTAATTCACCCCTCCACTTT. Protein: CASSRHGQGSNSPLHF.

This clonotype showed up just a few times. This chain joins TRBV19 and TRBJ2-1, with 9 bases aligning to TRBD2. The CDR3 loop spans 16 amino acids. Germline CDR1 LNHDA, CDR2 SQIVND (reference sequence). The trim removed 5 bases at V and 7 bases at J, leaving 12 bases unmatched. The CDR3 here is CASSVSPAGGRNEQFF. CDR3 nucleotide sequence: TGTGCCAGTAGTGTCAGCCCAGCGGGAGGTAGGAATGAGCAGTTCTTC.